The 20 T cell receptor beta chains presented below share a single source sample, sequenced in a study of T cells in Graves' hyperthyroidism and ophthalmopathy. Amplification of TCR beta CDR3 regions was performed using RNA transcripts as template. A first-round RT-PCR of the TCR CDR3 used the HTBI primer set. TCRdb redid the calling of the multiplex PCR reads with MiXCR, one entry per CDR3 protein. The table shows some 560,000 distinct CDR3 sequences, with 14% occurring only once. Sequenced material: blood. These receptors were obtained from a woman aged 40 to 50 with Graves' hyperthyroidism.

The chain links TRBV10-3 to TRBJ2-7, with D possibly TRBD1 on 6 matching bases. This CDR3 has 13 residues. Germline values: CDR1 ENHRY, CDR2 SYGVKD. The ends were cut back, 6 bases at V and 3 bases at J, with 12 bases in the middle. CDR3 amino acids: CAISSGQHYEQYF. The CDR3 nucleotides are TGTGCCATCAGCTCTGGACAGCACTACGAGCAGTACTTC.

This clonotype showed up many times. The V gene is TRBV6-6, the J gene TRBJ1-2; 10 bases map to TRBD1. This CDR3 spans 16 amino acids. CDR1 and CDR2 from the germline V gene are MNHNY and SVGAGI (reference sequence). V was clipped by 0 bases and J by 6 bases; unmatched bases: 7. The CDR3 region is CASSYSPRDRGNGYTF. CDR3 nucleotide sequence: TGTGCCAGCAGTTACTCTCCCCGGGACAGGGGCAATGGCTACACCTTC.

Ten or more counts support this clonotype. The chain combines TRBV20-1 with TRBJ1-1, with D possibly matching TRBD1 (5 bases). With 1 base removed from V and 4 bases from J, the gap between germline ends came to 19 bases. The CDR3 has 16 amino acids. Germline-derived CDR1 and CDR2 are DFQATT and SNEGSKA (reference sequence). The CDR3 bases are TGCAGTGCTAGAGTACCATTGGGGGGGGAGAGCACTGAAGCTTTCTTT. It translates to CSARVPLGGESTEAFF.

This clonotype turned up a few times. The J gene is TRBJ1-1, the V gene TRBV5-1; tentatively, D is TRBD1 (5 bases). V lost 0 bases to trimming and J lost 0 bases, with 12 bases between them. The CDR3 totals 16 residues. Germline V gives CDR1 SGHRS, CDR2 YFSETQ. CDR3 DNA sequence: TGCGCCAGCAGCTTGGGACAGCGCTACATGAACACTGAAGCTTTCTTT. Translating gives CASSLGQRYMNTEAFF. The entire variable domain, with the rest obtained from reference TRBV5-1 and TRBJ1-1, is as follows: KAGVTQTPRYLIKTRGQQVTLSCSPISGHRSVSWYQQTPGQGLQFLFEYFSETQRNKGNFPGRFSGRQFSNSRSEMNVSTLELGDSALYLCASSLGQRYMNTEAFFGQGTRLTVV.

At least ten counts were recorded for this clonotype. J is TRBJ1-2 and V is TRBV30; a possible D gene is TRBD1 (5 bases). The CDR3 sequence is 12 residues long. In germline, CDR1 is GTSNPN, CDR2 SVGIG (reference sequence). The germline V and J ends were trimmed by 4 bases and 4 bases, with 10 bases remaining between them. The CDR3 protein is CAWIPGGYGYTF. CDR3 bases: TGTGCCTGGATTCCGGGGGGCTATGGCTACACCTTC.

This clonotype was detected a few times. The chain joins TRBV3-1 to TRBJ1-1; tentatively, D is TRBD1 (5 bases). The CDR3 consists of 14 residues. The germline V and J ends were trimmed by 5 bases and 9 bases, with 19 bases remaining between them. Germline CDR1 and CDR2: LGHDT and YNNKEL (reference sequence). CDR3 amino acids: CASSNNGGSGQAFF. The CDR3 coding sequence is TGTGCCAGCAGCAATAATGGGGGGAGTGGGCAAGCTTTCTTT.

The chain recombines TRBV27 with TRBJ1-5, with D maybe TRBD1 (5 bases). The ends were cut back, 6 bases at V and 1 base at J, with 10 bases in the middle. Germline values: CDR1 MNHEY, CDR2 SMNVEV (reference sequence). This CDR3 comprises 14 residues. CDR3 DNA sequence: TGTGCCAGCAGGGTAGGGGTCAGCAATCAGCCCCAGCATTTT. Amino acids: CASRVGVSNQPQHF.

This clonotype came up a few times. V usage is TRBV19 and J usage is TRBJ2-2, with 7 nucleotides matching TRBD1. V shed 6 bases, J shed 4 bases, and the junction held 8 bases outside the gene matches. The CDR3 runs 15 residues. Germline V gene sequence: CDR1 LNHDA, CDR2 SQIVND (reference sequence). The CDR3 DNA sequence: TGTGCCAGTAGGGCCGAGGGGGCGCCCACCGGGGAGCTGTTTTTT. This codes for CASRAEGAPTGELFF.

The rearrangement joins TRBV4-2 to TRBJ2-3; D is unresolved. V gave up 1 base and J gave up 0 bases, with 11 bases separating them. This CDR3 region has 16 residues. Germline V gene data show CDR1 as LGHNA and CDR2 as YNFKEQ. CDR3 sequence: CASSQGSTSSTDTQYF. As DNA, the CDR3 is TGTGCCAGCAGCCAAGGTAGTACCTCTAGCACAGATACGCAGTATTTT.

This clonotype came up many times. The chain uses TRBV3-1 and TRBJ1-3; 10 bases fit TRBD1. Trimming removed 0 bases from V and 4 bases from J; junction bases left unmatched: 3. This CDR3 spans 16 amino acids. Germline CDR1 is LGHDT and CDR2 is YNNKEL (reference sequence). The CDR3 reads CASSQDRTGGGNTIYF. CDR3 nucleotide sequence: TGTGCCAGCAGCCAAGATAGGACAGGGGGAGGAAACACCATATATTTT.

On this clonotype itself: This sequence may be a read error, since a much larger clone differs from it by one base. The rearrangement links TRBV29-1 to TRBJ1-1, with D perhaps TRBD1 (6 bases). The CDR3 sequence is 11 residues long. V was pared by 5 bases and J by 6 bases, with 10 bases between. Germline V gene lookup returns CDR1 SQVTM and CDR2 ANQGSEA. The CDR3 DNA reads TGCAGCGTTTACAGGGTCGCTGAAGCTTTCTTT. Translated: CSVYRVAEAFF. Full variable domain (remainder filled in from reference TRBV29-1 and TRBJ1-1): SAVISQKPSRDICQRGTSLTIQCQVDSQVTMMFWYRQQPGQSLTLIATANQGSEATYESGFVIDKFPISRPNLTFSTLTVSNMSPEDSSIYLCSVYRVAEAFFGQGTRLTVV.

This clonotype turned up a few times. The genes are TRBV6-1 and TRBJ2-2; D is undetermined. The germline CDR1 and CDR2 sequences are MNHNS and SASEGT. The CDR3 length is 12 residues. The ends were cut back, 7 bases at V and 3 bases at J, with 6 bases in the middle. The chain's CDR3 is CASNEDTGELFF. CDR3 bases: TGTGCCAGCAATGAGGACACCGGGGAGCTGTTTTTT.

At least ten counts were recorded for this clonotype. The J gene is TRBJ1-6, the V gene TRBV2; the D is unclear. Trimming shortened V by 5 bases and J by 0 bases, and 14 bases separated the two germline ends. There are 17 residues in the CDR3. Germline V gives CDR1 SNHLY, CDR2 FYNNEI. CDR3 region: CASSLDRGSSYNSPLHF. CDR3 in DNA: TGTGCCAGCAGTCTGGACCGCGGGAGCTCCTATAATTCACCCCTCCACTTT.

The table lists this clonotype with many counts. The rearrangement uses TRBV20-1 and TRBJ2-3; 8 bases are a match to TRBD2. The CDR3 is 13 amino acids. CDR1 is DFQATT and CDR2 is SNEGSKA in the germline V gene (reference sequence). The ends lost 4 bases at V and 9 bases at J; junction bases unmatched: 9. The CDR3 coding sequence is TGCAGTGCTAAGGGACTAGAGGTAGGGACGCAGTATTTT. Protein: CSAKGLEVGTQYF.

This clonotype was seen many times. This chain uses TRBV11-3 with TRBJ2-3; tentatively, D is TRBD2 (6 bases). Germline lookup yields CDR1 SGHNT and CDR2 YENEEA. There are 14 residues in the CDR3. Trimming removed 7 bases at V and 3 bases at J, with 14 bases between. CDR3 in DNA: TGTGCCAGCAAGATCGGCGGGACGACAGATACGCAGTATTTT. This translates into CASKIGGTTDTQYF.

V usage is TRBV20-1 and J usage is TRBJ2-3; perhaps TRBD2 as D (6 bases). V dropped 3 bases and J dropped 7 bases, with 8 bases sitting between them. The V gene's germline CDR1 is DFQATT and CDR2 SNEGSKA (reference sequence). The CDR3 has 11 amino acids. CDR3 in DNA: TGCAGTGCTAGTCGGGACTATACGCAGTATTTT. Its translation: CSASRDYTQYF.

This clonotype came up many times. The V and J genes are TRBV28 and TRBJ2-7; D is unresolved. The V gene's germline CDR1 is MDHEN and CDR2 SYDVKM. The ends were cut back, 6 bases at V and 2 bases at J, with 11 bases in the middle. This CDR3 is 13 amino acids long. The chain's CDR3 is CASSLPGTYEQYF. DNA for the CDR3: TGTGCCAGCAGCTTACCTGGAACCTACGAGCAGTACTTC. Looking up the rest from reference TRBV28 and TRBJ2-7 gives the full variable domain: DVKVTQSSRYLVKRTGEKVFLECVQDMDHENMFWYRQDPGLGLRLIYFSYDVKMKEKGDIPEGYSVSREKKERFSLILESASTNQTSMYLCASSLPGTYEQYFGPGTRLTVT.

Note on this clonotype: The missing conserved phenylalanine or tryptophan at the end of this CDR3 makes a read error likely. The chain carries TRBV30 and TRBJ1-6; 7 nucleotides agree with TRBD1. J lost 7 bases, V lost 4 bases, and 7 bases had no gene match. From germline, CDR1 is GTSNPN and CDR2 SVGIG (reference sequence). This CDR3 has 14 residues. DNA of the CDR3: TGTGCCTGGACCGGCGGGACAGCCAATTCACCCCTCCACTTG. It codes for CAWTGGTANSPLHL.

This clonotype was observed many times. The rearrangement links TRBV20-1 to TRBJ1-6; D may be TRBD1 (6 bases). This CDR3 has 13 amino acids. CDR1 is DFQATT, CDR2 SNEGSKA, per germline (reference sequence). V lost 3 bases and J 4 bases, leaving 7 bases between the germline ends. The CDR3 here is CSARDSYNSPLHF. CDR3 coding DNA: TGCAGTGCTAGGGACAGTTATAATTCACCCCTCCACTTT.

This clonotype occurred a few times. The chain couples TRBV13 to TRBJ2-2; D possibly corresponds to TRBD1 (6 bases). The V and J ends lost 5 bases and 1 base respectively, with 14 bases between them. The CDR3 contains 16 residues. Germline V gene sequence: CDR1 PRHDT, CDR2 FYEKMQ (reference sequence). The CDR3 region is CASSRQGLRNTGELFF. The CDR3 region has the DNA TGTGCCAGCAGCCGCCAGGGGTTGCGGAACACCGGGGAGCTGTTTTTT.